This TCR beta chain was captured in a study of patients and donors after allogeneic stem cell transplantation. Each CDR3 protein gets one entry after TCRdb re-called the RT-PCR reads with MiXCR. The sample includes about 410,000 distinct CDR3 sequences, 16% of them seen just once. The CDR3 loop spans 15 amino acids. The V end lost 7 bases, the J end lost 8 bases, and 20 bases lay between the germline ends. This clonotype was observed many times. The sample consisted of blood, either unsorted or a sorted T cell fraction (not recorded which). This clonotype was sampled from a human donor who was either an allogeneic HSCT recipient or a stem cell or donor lymphocyte infusion donor (not recorded which). It is not recorded whose cells these are; they may come from a transplant donor. J is TRBJ1-4 and V is TRBV12-3 or TRBV12-4; D is unclear. CDR3 sequence (DNA): TGTGCCAGCAAGGATTCCAGGCCCCTCCGGGAAAAACTGTTTTTT. Residues: CASKDSRPLREKLFF.